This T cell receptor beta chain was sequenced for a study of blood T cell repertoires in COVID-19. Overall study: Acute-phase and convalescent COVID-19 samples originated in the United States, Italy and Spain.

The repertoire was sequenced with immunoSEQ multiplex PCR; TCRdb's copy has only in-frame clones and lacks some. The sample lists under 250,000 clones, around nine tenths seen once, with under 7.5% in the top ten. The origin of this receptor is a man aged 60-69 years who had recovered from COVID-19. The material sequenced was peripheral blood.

The CDR3 loop reads CASSEWETGGRDTQYF. The DNA for the CDR3 is TGTGCCAGCAGTGAATGGGAGACAGGGGGCAGAGATACGCAGTATTTT. This chain uses TRBV6-4 with TRBJ2-3; 10 nucleotides align to TRBD1. The CDR3 loop spans 16 amino acids. Germline loops: CDR1 MRHNA, CDR2 SNTAGT. V shed 3 bases and J 5 bases; nucleotides not matched to a gene: 8.